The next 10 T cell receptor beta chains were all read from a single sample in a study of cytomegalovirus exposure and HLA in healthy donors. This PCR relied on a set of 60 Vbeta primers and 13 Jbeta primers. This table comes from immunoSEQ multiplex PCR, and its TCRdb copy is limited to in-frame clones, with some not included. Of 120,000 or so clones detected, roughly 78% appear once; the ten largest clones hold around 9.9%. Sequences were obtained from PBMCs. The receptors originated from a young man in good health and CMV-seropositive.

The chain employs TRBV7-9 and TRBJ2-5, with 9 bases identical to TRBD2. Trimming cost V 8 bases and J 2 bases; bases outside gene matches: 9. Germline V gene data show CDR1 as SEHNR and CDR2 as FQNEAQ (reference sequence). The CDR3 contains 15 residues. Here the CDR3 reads CASGGRTSVQETQYF. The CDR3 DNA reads TGTGCCAGCGGAGGACGGACTAGCGTTCAAGAGACCCAGTACTTC.

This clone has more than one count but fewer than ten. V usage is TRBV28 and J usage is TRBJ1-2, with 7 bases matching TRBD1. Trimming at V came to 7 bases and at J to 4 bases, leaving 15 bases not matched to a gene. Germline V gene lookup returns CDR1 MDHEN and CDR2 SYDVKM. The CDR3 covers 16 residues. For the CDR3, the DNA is TGTGCCAGCAACCTTCTACGGGACAGCACTTTCTATGGCTACACCTTC. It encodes CASNLLRDSTFYGYTF.

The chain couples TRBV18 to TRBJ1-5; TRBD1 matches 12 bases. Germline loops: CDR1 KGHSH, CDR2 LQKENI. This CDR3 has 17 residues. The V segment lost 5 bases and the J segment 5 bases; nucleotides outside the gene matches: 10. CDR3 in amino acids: CASSYLSGTGGDQPQHF. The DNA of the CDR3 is TGTGCCAGCTCATATCTATCCGGGACAGGGGGCGATCAGCCCCAGCATTTT. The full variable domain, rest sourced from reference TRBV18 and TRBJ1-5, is NAGVMQNPRHLVRRRGQEARLRCSPMKGHSHVYWYRQLPEEGLKFMVYLQKENIIDESGMPKERFSAEFPKEGPSILRIQQVVRGDSAAYFCASSYLSGTGGDQPQHFGDGTRLSIL.

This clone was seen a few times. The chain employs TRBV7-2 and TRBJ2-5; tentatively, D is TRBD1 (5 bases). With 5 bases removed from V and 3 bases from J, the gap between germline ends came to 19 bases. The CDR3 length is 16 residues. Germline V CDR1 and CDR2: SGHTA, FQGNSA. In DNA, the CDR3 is TGTGCCAGCAGCCCTAATCCGCTAGGGGTTAAAGAGACCCAGTACTTC. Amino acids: CASSPNPLGVKETQYF.

The CDR3 region is CASSGQRGGNTIYF. The CDR3, as DNA: TGTGCCAGCAGCGGTCAAAGGGGGGGAAACACCATATATTTT. The rearrangement links TRBV7-2 to TRBJ1-3; perhaps TRBD1 as D (6 bases). The CDR3 spans 14 residues. Germline V gene sequence: CDR1 SGHTA, CDR2 FQGNSA. V dropped 5 bases and J dropped 4 bases, with 12 bases sitting between them.

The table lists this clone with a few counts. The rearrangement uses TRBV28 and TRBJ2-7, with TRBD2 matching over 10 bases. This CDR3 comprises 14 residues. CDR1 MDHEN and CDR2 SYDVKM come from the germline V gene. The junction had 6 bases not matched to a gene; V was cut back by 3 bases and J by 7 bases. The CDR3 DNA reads TGTGCCAGCAGTTTCCTAGCGGGAGCGGGTGAGCAGTACTTC. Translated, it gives CASSFLAGAGEQYF.

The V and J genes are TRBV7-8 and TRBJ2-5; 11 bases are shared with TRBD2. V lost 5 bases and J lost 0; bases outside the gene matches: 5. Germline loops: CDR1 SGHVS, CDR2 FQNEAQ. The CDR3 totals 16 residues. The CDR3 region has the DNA TGTGCCAGCAGCCCCCAACTAGCGGGGGACCAAGAGACCCAGTACTTC. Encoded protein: CASSPQLAGDQETQYF.

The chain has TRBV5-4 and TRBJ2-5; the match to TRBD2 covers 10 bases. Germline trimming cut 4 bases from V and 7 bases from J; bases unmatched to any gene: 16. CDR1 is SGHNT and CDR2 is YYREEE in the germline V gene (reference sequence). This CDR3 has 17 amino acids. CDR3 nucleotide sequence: TGTGCCAGCAGCCCGATAAGAGCGGGAGGGGTGGGGGGGACCCAGTACTTC. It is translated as CASSPIRAGGVGGTQYF.

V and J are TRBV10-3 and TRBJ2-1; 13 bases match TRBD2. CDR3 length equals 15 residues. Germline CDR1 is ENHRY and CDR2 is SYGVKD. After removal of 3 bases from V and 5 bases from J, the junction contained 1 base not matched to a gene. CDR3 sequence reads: CAISDGTSGNNEQFF. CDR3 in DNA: TGTGCCATCAGTGACGGGACTAGCGGGAACAATGAGCAGTTCTTC.

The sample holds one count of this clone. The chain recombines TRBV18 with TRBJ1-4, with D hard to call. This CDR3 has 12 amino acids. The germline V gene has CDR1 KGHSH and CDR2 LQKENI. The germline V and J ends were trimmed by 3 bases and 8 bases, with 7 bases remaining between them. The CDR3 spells CASSPGGEKLFF. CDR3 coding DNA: TGTGCCAGCTCACCGGGCGGGGAAAAACTGTTTTTT. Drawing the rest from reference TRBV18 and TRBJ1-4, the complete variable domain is NAGVMQNPRHLVRRRGQEARLRCSPMKGHSHVYWYRQLPEEGLKFMVYLQKENIIDESGMPKERFSAEFPKEGPSILRIQQVVRGDSAAYFCASSPGGEKLFFGSGTQLSVL.